Described below is a single TCR beta chain sequence and its context. Its target is unknown. The sample is drawn from a study of T cell responses to AZD1222 COVID-19 vaccine. As for the study in general: Analysis merged second doses at about 4 or about 12 weeks. The study's findings and limits: Unmutated regions of variants are reportedly targeted by nearly half of spike-specific TCRs. Breadth and depth of Spike-specific TCRs rose after two AZD1222 doses. The span of vaccine-associated CD4 TCRs extended across spike, with dominance at 160-218 and 743-854.

The V gene's germline CDR1 is MNHNS and CDR2 SASEGT. Trimming took off 2 bases at V and 3 bases at J, with 10 bases between the two ends. The CDR3 covers 14 residues. The repertoire was sequenced with immunoSEQ multiplex PCR; TCRdb's copy has only in-frame clones and lacks some. The table includes approximately 79,000 clones, nearly 90% detected once. The sample here was peripheral blood, taken on day 0 of AZD1222 vaccination. The chain combines TRBV6-1 with TRBJ1-2; D is possibly TRBD1 (5 bases). The sequence came from an adult in good health. The CDR3 region is CASSEQGLDYGYTF. CDR3 DNA sequence: TGTGCCAGCAGTGAACAGGGTTTGGACTATGGCTACACCTTC.